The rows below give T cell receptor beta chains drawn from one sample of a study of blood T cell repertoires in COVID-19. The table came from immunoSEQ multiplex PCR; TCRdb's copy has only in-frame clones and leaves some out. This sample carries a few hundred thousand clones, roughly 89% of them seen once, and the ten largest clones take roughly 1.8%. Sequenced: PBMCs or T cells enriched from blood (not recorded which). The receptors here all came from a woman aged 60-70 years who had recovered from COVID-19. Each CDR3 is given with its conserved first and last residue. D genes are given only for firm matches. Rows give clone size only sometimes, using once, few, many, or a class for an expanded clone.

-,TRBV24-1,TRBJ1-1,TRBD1,CATSDSRGGNTEAFF,TGTGCCACCAGTGATTCAAGAGGGGGCAACACTGAAGCTTTCTTT
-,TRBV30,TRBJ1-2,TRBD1,CAWRSGGGQGYGYTF,TGTGCCTGGAGGTCAGGCGGGGGACAGGGTTATGGCTACACCTTC
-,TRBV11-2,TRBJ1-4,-,CASSRTGEKLFF,TGTGCCAGCAGCCGCACGGGGGAAAAACTGTTTTTT
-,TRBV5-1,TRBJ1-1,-,CASSLGTAMNTEAFF,TGCGCCAGCAGCTTGGGGACAGCGATGAACACTGAAGCTTTCTTT
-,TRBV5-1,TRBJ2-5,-,CASSPPGTQGETQYF,TGCGCCAGCAGCCCCCCGGGGACGCAGGGGGAGACCCAGTACTTC
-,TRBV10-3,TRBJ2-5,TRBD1,CAISEFTGTGIKKTQYF,TGTGCCATCAGCGAATTTACCGGGACAGGGATAAAAAAGACCCAGTACTTC
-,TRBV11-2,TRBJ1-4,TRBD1,CASSPQGKLFF,TGTGCCAGCAGCCCACAGGGGAAACTGTTTTTT
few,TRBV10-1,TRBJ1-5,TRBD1,CASSKKSRTGDQPQHF,TGCGCCAGCAGTAAAAAATCAAGGACAGGTGATCAGCCCCAGCATTTT
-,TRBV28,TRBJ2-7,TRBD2,CASSPNPTSGSSYEQYF,TGTGCCAGCAGTCCTAATCCAACTAGCGGGAGCTCCTACGAGCAGTACTTC
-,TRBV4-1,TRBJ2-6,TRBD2,CASRGVGANVLTF,TGCGCCAGCCGGGGGGTCGGGGCCAACGTCCTGACTTTC
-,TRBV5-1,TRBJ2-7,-,CASSLVGSDEQYF,TGCGCCAGCAGCTTGGTCGGTTCCGACGAGCAGTACTTC
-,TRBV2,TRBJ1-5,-,CASSTGGGNQPQHF,TGTGCCAGCAGTACGGGGGGCGGTAATCAGCCCCAGCATTTT
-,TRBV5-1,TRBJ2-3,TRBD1,CASSLEPGGASDTQYF,TGCGCCAGCAGCTTGGAGCCAGGGGGAGCGTCTGATACGCAGTATTTT
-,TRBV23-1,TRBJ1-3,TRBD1,CARTGSEGNTIYF,TGCGCCAGGACAGGGAGCGAAGGAAACACCATATATTTT
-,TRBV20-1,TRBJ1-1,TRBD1,CSAHRGTEAFF,TGCAGTGCTCACAGGGGAACTGAAGCTTTCTTT
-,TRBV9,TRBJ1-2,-,CASSVEGKHGYTF,TGTGCCAGCAGCGTAGAGGGGAAGCATGGCTACACCTTC
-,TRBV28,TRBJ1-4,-,CASRGARHEKLFF,TGTGCCAGCAGGGGGGCGCGTCATGAAAAACTGTTTTTT
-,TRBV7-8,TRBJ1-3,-,CASSPGGGGLPYSGNTIYF,TGTGCCAGCAGCCCGGGTGGGGGGGGGCTCCCCTACTCTGGAAACACCATATATTTT
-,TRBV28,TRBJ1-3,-,CASSFKGAGNTIYF,TGTGCCAGCAGTTTTAAGGGAGCGGGAAACACCATATATTTT
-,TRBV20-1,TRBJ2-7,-,CSASRGGIYEQYF,TGCAGTGCTAGTAGGGGGGGGATCTACGAGCAGTACTTC
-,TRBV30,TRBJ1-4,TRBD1,CAWSGGQGVNEKLFF,TGTGCCTGGAGTGGGGGACAGGGCGTTAATGAAAAACTGTTTTTT
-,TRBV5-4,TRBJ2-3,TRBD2,CASSLAGRPDTQYF,TGTGCCAGCAGCTTGGCCGGGAGGCCAGATACGCAGTATTTT
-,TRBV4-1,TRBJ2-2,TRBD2,CASSRLAGSTGELFF,TGCGCCAGCAGTCGACTAGCGGGCAGCACCGGGGAGCTGTTTTTT
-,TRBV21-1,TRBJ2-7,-,CASSNVGLPTYEQYF,TGTGCCAGCAGCAATGTGGGGCTTCCAACCTACGAGCAGTACTTC
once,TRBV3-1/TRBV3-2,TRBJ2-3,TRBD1,CASSSTGAGDTQYF,TGTGCCAGCAGCTCCACAGGGGCGGGAGATACGCAGTATTTT
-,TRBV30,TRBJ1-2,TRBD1,CAWSVEGAYGYTF,TGTGCCTGGAGTGTGGAGGGGGCCTATGGCTACACCTTC
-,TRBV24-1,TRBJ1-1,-,CATSDSRGAPWEAFF,TGTGCCACCAGTGATTCTCGGGGGGCCCCGTGGGAAGCTTTCTTT
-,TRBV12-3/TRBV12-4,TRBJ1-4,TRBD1,CASRTGRVEKLFF,TGTGCCAGCAGGACAGGGAGAGTCGAAAAACTGTTTTTT
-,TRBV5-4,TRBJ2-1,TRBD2,CASSFPGTRVGEQFF,TGTGCCAGCAGCTTTCCCGGGACTAGGGTCGGTGAGCAGTTCTTC
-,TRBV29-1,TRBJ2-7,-,CSVGDQAGIGEQYF,TGCAGCGTTGGTGACCAGGCGGGGATCGGGGAGCAGTACTTC
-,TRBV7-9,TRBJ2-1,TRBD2,CASSSTSGGRYNEQFF,TGTGCCAGCAGCTCAACGAGCGGGGGGAGGTACAATGAGCAGTTCTTC
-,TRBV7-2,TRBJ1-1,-,CASSLALQGNTEAFF,TGTGCCAGCAGCTTAGCCCTACAGGGGAACACTGAAGCTTTCTTT
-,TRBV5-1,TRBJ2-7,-,CASSLADRLSYEQYF,TGCGCCAGCAGCTTGGCCGACAGACTTTCCTACGAGCAGTACTTC
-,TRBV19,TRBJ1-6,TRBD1,CASSWDRGNSPLHF,TGTGCCAGTAGTTGGGACAGGGGAAATTCACCCCTCCACTTT
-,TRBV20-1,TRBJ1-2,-,CSASFRGEYGYTF,TGCAGTGCTAGTTTCCGGGGGGAATATGGCTACACCTTC
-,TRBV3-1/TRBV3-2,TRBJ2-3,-,CASSQDRSMADTQYF,TGTGCCAGCAGCCAAGATCGGTCTATGGCAGATACGCAGTATTTT
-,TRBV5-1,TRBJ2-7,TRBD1,CASSFGQGSEQYF,TGCGCCAGCAGCTTTGGACAGGGTAGCGAGCAGTACTTC
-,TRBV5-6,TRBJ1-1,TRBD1,CASSRDRGTEAFF,TGTGCCAGCAGCCGGGACAGGGGGACTGAAGCTTTCTTT
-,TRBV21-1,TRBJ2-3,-,CASSKGEGGTDTQYF,TGTGCCAGCAGCAAAGGGGAAGGGGGCACAGATACGCAGTATTTT
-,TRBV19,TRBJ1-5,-,CASSGTPRHSQPQHF,TGTGCCAGTAGCGGGACACCCAGGCATAGTCAGCCCCAGCATTTT
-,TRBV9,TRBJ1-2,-,CASSLRSYGYTF,TGTGCCAGCAGCCTAAGAAGCTATGGCTACACCTTC
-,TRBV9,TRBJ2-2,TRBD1,CASSRQGTNTGELFF,TGTGCCAGCAGTAGACAGGGGACGAACACCGGGGAGCTGTTTTTT
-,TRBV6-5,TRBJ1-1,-,CASQLSAQGNTEAFF,TGTGCCAGCCAACTCTCGGCACAGGGCAACACTGAAGCTTTCTTT
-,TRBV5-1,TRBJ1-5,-,CASSPGDSNQPQHF,TGCGCCAGCAGCCCAGGGGACAGCAATCAGCCCCAGCATTTT
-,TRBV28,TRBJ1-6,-,CASRWPNSPLHF,TGTGCCAGCCGCTGGCCTAATTCACCCCTCCACTTT
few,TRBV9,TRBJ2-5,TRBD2,CASSGVPGLAGKETQYF,TGTGCCAGCAGTGGCGTGCCTGGACTAGCGGGGAAAGAGACCCAGTACTTC
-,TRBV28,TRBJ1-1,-,CASYSPSRMNTEAFF,TGTGCCAGTTATAGCCCGTCACGGATGAACACTGAAGCTTTCTTT
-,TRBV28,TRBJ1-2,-,CASSPRTATNYGYTF,TGTGCCAGCAGCCCTAGGACAGCGACTAACTATGGCTACACCTTC
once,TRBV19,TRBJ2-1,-,CASSLNYQGRLYNEQFF,TGTGCCAGTAGTCTAAACTATCAAGGTCGTCTGTACAATGAGCAGTTCTTC
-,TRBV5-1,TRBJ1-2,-,CASSLEGGGYTF,TGCGCCAGCAGCTTGGAAGGGGGAGGCTACACCTTC
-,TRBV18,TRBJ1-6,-,CASSPAGQGGNSPLHF,TGTGCCAGCTCCCCCGCTGGGCAGGGTGGCAATTCACCCCTCCACTTT
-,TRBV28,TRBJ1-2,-,CASSLQTNYGYTF,TGTGCCAGCAGTTTACAGACTAACTATGGCTACACCTTC
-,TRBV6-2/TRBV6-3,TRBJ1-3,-,CASSYRVSGNTIYF,TGTGCCAGCAGTTACCGAGTTTCGGGGAACACCATATATTTT
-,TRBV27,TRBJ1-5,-,CASSLKQIGNQPQHF,TGTGCCAGCAGTTTAAAACAGATTGGCAATCAGCCCCAGCATTTT